These 8 T cell receptor beta chains came from one sample sequenced in a study of CD8 T cells in ankylosing spondylitis. One entry per CDR3 protein, called by TCRdb with MiXCR from the 5' RACE reads. The data contain approximately 300,000 distinct CDR3 sequences, 20% of them singletons. Sample: blood, either unsorted or a sorted T cell fraction (not recorded which). The receptors stem from a female donor with ankylosing spondylitis or in good health (not recorded which).

The rearrangement uses TRBV3-1 and TRBJ2-1, with 7 bases identical to TRBD2. Trimming took 1 base from V and 7 from J; bases not matched to a gene: 7. Germline CDR1 is LGHDT and CDR2 is YNNKEL (reference sequence). The CDR3 consists of 15 residues. The CDR3 DNA reads TGTGCCAGCAGCCAAGTTGGCCGGGGAGGGAATGAGCAGTTCTTC. Protein product: CASSQVGRGGNEQFF.

This rearrangement joins TRBV7-2 to TRBJ2-1; 9 nucleotides match TRBD2. The CDR3 consists of 21 residues. V gave up 3 bases and J gave up 9 bases; unmatched junction bases: 27. Germline CDR1 and CDR2: SGHTA and FQGNSA. Written as DNA, the CDR3 is TGTGCCAGCAGCTTCGCTCCCTATATTGGTCTAGCGGGAAAAACCCGCAGTGAGCAGTTCTTC. It yields the protein CASSFAPYIGLAGKTRSEQFF.

The chain employs TRBV21-1 and TRBJ1-3; the table calls TRBD1, which could not be checked here. TRBV21-1 is tagged as a pseudogene. The CDR3 consists of 15 residues. The CDR3 spells CASSGPGTSGNTIYF. CDR3 nucleotides: TGTGCCAGCAGCGGACCCGGGACAAGTGGAAACACCATATATTTT.

The chain combines TRBV6-2 or TRBV6-3 with TRBJ1-4; D might be TRBD1 (6 bases). This CDR3 is built from 15 residues. The germline V gene encodes CDR1 MNHEY and CDR2 SVGEGT. V was cut by 5 bases and J by 8 bases, with 18 bases left in between. The DNA of the CDR3 is TGTGCCAGCAGTGACCTTCGGGGGCCGGGGGAAAAACTGTTTTTT. Its protein product is CASSDLRGPGEKLFF.

This clonotype has a handful of counts. The genes are TRBV30 and TRBJ1-3; D is unresolved. In germline, CDR1 is GTSNPN, CDR2 SVGIG (reference sequence). The CDR3 runs to 13 residues. Trimming pared 1 base from V and 0 bases from J, leaving 4 bases between. CDR3 loop: CAWSGDSGNTIYF. CDR3 sequence (DNA): TGTGCCTGGAGTGGGGACTCTGGAAACACCATATATTTT.

This rearrangement joins TRBV12-3 or TRBV12-4 to TRBJ2-2; unclear D gene. The CDR3 runs 18 residues. V gave up 4 bases and J gave up 4 bases, with 22 bases separating them. The CDR3 region has the DNA TGTGCCAGCAGTTCCCCCCACTCGGGTGGGCCTAGCACCGGGGAGCTGTTTTTT. Protein: CASSSPHSGGPSTGELFF.

This clonotype was detected a few times. The V call is TRBV5-1, the J call TRBJ2-3; possibly TRBD1 for D (6 bases). The CDR3 is made up of 15 amino acids. Germline V lookup: CDR1 SGHRS, CDR2 YFSETQ. Trimming removed 0 bases from V and 4 bases from J, with 12 bases in between. This chain's CDR3 is CASSLGQEIADTQYF. CDR3 coding DNA: TGCGCCAGCAGCTTGGGACAGGAGATTGCAGATACGCAGTATTTT.

The V gene is TRBV6-1, the J gene TRBJ2-7; a weak D match, TRBD1 (6 bases). Germline values: CDR1 MNHNS, CDR2 SASEGT. Trimming pared 5 bases from V and 2 bases from J, leaving 13 bases between. The CDR3 is made up of 14 amino acids. The CDR3 nucleotides read TGTGCCAGCAGTCGCCGGGACACAACCTACGAGCAGTACTTC. This codes for CASSRRDTTYEQYF.